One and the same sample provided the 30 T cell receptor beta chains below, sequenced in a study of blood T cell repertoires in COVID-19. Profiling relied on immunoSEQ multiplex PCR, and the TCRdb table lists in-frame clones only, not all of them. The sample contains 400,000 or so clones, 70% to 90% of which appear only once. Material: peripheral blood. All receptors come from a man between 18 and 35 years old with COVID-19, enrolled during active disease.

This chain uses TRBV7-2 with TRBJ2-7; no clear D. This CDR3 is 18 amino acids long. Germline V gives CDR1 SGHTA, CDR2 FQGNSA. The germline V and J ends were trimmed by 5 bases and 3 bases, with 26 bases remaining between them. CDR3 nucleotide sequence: TGTGCCAGCAGCCGCCTAGGTACCACCGTTGGTATCCACTACGAGCAGTACTTC. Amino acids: CASSRLGTTVGIHYEQYF.

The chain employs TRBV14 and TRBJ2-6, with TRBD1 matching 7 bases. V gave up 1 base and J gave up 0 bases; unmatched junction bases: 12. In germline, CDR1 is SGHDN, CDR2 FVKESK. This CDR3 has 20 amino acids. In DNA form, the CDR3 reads TGTGCCAGCAGCCAAGTCTCACCCGGGACAGTGTTCTCTGGGGCCAACGTCCTGACTTTC. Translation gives CASSQVSPGTVFSGANVLTF.

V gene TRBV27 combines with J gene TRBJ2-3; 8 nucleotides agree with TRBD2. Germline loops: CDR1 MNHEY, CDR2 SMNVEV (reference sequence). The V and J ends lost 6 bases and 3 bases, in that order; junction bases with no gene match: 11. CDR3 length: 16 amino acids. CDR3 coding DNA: TGTGCCAGCAGCCTGTTTAGCCGGGAGGGGACAGATACGCAGTATTTT. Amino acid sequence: CASSLFSREGTDTQYF.

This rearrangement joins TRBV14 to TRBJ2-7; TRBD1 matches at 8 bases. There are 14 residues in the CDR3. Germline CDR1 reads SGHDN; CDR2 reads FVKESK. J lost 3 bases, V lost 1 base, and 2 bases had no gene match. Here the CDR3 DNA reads TGTGCCAGCAGCCAAGGGACAGGGCGCTACGAGCAGTACTTC. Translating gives CASSQGTGRYEQYF. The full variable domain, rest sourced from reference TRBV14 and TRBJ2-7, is EAGVTQFPSHSVIEKGQTVTLRCDPISGHDNLYWYRRVMGKEIKFLLHFVKESKQDESGMPNNRFLAERTGGTYSTLKVQPAELEDSGVYFCASSQGTGRYEQYFGPGTRLTVT.

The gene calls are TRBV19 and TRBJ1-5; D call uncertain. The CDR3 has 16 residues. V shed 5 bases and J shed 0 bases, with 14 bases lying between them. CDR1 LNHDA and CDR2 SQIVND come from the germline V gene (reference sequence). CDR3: CASSHRRRDSNQPQHF. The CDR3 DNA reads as TGTGCCAGTAGTCACCGGAGGCGGGATAGCAATCAGCCCCAGCATTTT. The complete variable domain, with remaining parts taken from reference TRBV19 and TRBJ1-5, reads DGGITQSPKYLFRKEGQNVTLSCEQNLNHDAMYWYRQDPGQGLRLIYYSQIVNDFQKGDIAEGYSVSREKKESFPLTVTSAQKNPTAFYLCASSHRRRDSNQPQHFGDGTRLSIL.

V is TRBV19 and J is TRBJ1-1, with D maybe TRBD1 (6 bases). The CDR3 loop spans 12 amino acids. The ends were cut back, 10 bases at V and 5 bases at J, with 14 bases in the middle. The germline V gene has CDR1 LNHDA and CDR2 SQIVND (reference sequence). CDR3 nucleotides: TGTGCCACCCAGACAGGTCTGACTGAAGCTTTCTTT. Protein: CATQTGLTEAFF.

The CDR3 bases are TGCGCCAGCCGGGCGACAGCAAATCAGCCCCAGCATTTT. This translates into CASRATANQPQHF. The chain has TRBV5-1 and TRBJ1-5, with D perhaps TRBD1 (5 bases). CDR3 length equals 13 residues. Germline V gene lookup returns CDR1 SGHRS and CDR2 YFSETQ. The V end lost 7 bases, the J end lost 4 bases, and 12 bases lay between the germline ends. The full variable domain, completed using reference TRBV5-1 and TRBJ1-5, is KAGVTQTPRYLIKTRGQQVTLSCSPISGHRSVSWYQQTPGQGLQFLFEYFSETQRNKGNFPGRFSGRQFSNSRSEMNVSTLELGDSALYLCASRATANQPQHFGDGTRLSIL.

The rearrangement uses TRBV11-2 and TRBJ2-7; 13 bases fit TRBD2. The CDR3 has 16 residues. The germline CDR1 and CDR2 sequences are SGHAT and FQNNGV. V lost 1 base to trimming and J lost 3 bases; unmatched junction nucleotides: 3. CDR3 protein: CASSLGLAGGLYEQYF. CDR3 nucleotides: TGTGCCAGCAGCTTAGGACTAGCGGGGGGTCTCTACGAGCAGTACTTC.

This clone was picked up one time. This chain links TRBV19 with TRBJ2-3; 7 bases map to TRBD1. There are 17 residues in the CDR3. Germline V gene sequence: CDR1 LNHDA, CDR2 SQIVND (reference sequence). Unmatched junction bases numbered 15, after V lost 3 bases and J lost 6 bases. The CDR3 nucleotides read TGTGCCAGTAGTATGGCCCCGGACAGGCCCATAGTGGATACGCAGTATTTT. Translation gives CASSMAPDRPIVDTQYF.

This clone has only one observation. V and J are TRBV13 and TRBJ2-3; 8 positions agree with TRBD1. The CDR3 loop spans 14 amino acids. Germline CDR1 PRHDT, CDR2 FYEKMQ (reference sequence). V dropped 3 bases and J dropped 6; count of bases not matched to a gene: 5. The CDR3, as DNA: TGTGCCAGCAGCTTCCGGACAGGGATCGATACGCAGTATTTT. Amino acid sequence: CASSFRTGIDTQYF.

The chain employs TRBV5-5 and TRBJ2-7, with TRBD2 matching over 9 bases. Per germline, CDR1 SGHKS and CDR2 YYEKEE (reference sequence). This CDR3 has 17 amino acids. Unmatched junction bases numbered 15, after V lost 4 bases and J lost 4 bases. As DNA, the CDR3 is TGTGCCAGCAGCAGATCTACAGCGGGAGGACGGGCTTACGAGCAGTACTTC. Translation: CASSRSTAGGRAYEQYF.

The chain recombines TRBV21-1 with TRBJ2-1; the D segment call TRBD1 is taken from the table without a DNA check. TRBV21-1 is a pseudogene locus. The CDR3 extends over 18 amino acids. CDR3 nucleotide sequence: TGTGCCAGCAGTTCTATCAGGGGGGGGACAGGCGGGTACAATGAGCAGTTCTTC. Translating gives CASSSIRGGTGGYNEQFF.

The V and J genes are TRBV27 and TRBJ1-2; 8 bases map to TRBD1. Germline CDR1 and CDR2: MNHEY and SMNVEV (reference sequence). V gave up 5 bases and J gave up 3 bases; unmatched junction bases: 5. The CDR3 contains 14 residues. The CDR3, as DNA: TGTGCCAGCAGTCCCACAGGGGGGTACTATGGCTACACCTTC. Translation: CASSPTGGYYGYTF.

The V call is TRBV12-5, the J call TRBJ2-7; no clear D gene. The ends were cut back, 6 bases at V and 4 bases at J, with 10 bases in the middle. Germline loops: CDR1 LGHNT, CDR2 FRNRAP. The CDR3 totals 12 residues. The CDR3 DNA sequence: TGTGCTAGTGGCCCCTCTTTTTACGAGCAGTACTTC. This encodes CASGPSFYEQYF.

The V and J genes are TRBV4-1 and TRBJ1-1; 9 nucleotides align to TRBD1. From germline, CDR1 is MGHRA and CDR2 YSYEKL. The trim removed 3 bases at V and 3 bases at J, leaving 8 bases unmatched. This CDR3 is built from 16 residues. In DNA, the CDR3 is TGCGCCAGCAGCCACGACAGGGACAGGGCATACACTGAAGCTTTCTTT. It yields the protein CASSHDRDRAYTEAFF.

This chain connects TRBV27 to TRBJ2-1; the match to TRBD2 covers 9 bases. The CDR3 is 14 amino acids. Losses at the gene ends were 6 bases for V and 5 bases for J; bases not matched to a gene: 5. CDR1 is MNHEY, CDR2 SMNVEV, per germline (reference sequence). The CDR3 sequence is CASSSSGANNEQFF. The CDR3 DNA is TGTGCCAGCAGCTCTAGCGGGGCTAACAATGAGCAGTTCTTC.

The CDR3 loop is CASSSSLAGGHNEQFF. The CDR3 bases are TGTGCCAGCAGCTCTTCTCTAGCGGGGGGTCACAATGAGCAGTTCTTC. The chain joins TRBV12-1 to TRBJ2-1; TRBD2, as called in the table, went unchecked against the DNA. TRBV12-1 is a listed pseudogene. The CDR3 sequence is 16 residues long.

The CDR3 loop reads CASRETGQRNGYTF. In DNA form, the CDR3 reads TGTGCCAGCAGGGAAACAGGGCAGAGAAATGGCTACACCTTC. The rearrangement links TRBV2 to TRBJ1-2; D is possibly TRBD1 (6 bases). CDR1 and CDR2 (germline): SNHLY, FYNNEI. Trimming cost V 6 bases and J 6 bases, with 17 bases left between them. The CDR3 is 14 residues long.

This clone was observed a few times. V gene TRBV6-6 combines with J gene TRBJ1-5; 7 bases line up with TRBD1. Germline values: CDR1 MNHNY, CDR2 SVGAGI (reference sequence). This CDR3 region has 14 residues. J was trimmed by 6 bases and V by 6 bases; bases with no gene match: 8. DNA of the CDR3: TGTGCCAGCAGCCTCGACAGGGTGAGTCAGCCCCAGCATTTT. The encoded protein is CASSLDRVSQPQHF.

The CDR3 is CASSVSPRNEQFF. CDR3 nucleotide sequence: TGTGCCAGCAGCGTAAGCCCGAGAAATGAGCAGTTCTTC. The chain employs TRBV7-9 and TRBJ2-1, with D uncertain. The germline V gene encodes CDR1 SEHNR and CDR2 FQNEAQ (reference sequence). The CDR3 covers 13 residues. V was cut by 5 bases and J by 7 bases, with 12 bases left in between. Full variable domain (remainder filled in from reference TRBV7-9 and TRBJ2-1): DTGVSQNPRHKITKRGQNVTFRCDPISEHNRLYWYRQTLGQGPEFLTYFQNEAQLEKSRLLSDRFSAERPKGSFSTLEIQRTEQGDSAMYLCASSVSPRNEQFFGPGTRLTVL.

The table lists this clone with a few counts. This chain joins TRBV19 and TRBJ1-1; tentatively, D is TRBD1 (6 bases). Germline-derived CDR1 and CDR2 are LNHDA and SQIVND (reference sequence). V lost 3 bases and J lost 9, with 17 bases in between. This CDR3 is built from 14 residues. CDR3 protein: CASSIGTPRGKAFF. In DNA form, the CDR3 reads TGTGCCAGTAGTATCGGGACACCCCGAGGAAAAGCTTTCTTT.

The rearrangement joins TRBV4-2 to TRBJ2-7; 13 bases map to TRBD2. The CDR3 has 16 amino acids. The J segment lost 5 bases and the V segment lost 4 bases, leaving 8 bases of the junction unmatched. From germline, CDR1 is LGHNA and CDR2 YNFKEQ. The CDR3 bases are TGTGCCAGCAGCCGACTACTAGCGGGAGGGGAAAACGAGCAGTACTTC. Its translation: CASSRLLAGGENEQYF.

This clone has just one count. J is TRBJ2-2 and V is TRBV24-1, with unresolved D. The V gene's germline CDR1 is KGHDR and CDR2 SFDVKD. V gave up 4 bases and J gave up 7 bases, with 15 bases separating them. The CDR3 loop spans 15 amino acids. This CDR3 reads CATSDPLSYGGELFF. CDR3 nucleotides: TGTGCCACCAGTGACCCCCTGTCCTATGGCGGGGAGCTGTTTTTT.

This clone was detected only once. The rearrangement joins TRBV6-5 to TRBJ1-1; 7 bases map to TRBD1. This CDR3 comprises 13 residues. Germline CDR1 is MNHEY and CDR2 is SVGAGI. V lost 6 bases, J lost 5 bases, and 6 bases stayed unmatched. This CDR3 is CASRLAQGTEAFF. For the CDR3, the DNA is TGTGCCAGCAGGTTGGCACAGGGGACTGAAGCTTTCTTT.

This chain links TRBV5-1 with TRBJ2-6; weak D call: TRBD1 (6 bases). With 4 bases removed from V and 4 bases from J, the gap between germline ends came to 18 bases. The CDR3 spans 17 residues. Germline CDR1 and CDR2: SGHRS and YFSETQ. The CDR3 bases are TGCGCCAGCAGCAGCTCCTCTACAGGGACCGGGGCCAACGTCCTGACTTTC. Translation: CASSSSSTGTGANVLTF.

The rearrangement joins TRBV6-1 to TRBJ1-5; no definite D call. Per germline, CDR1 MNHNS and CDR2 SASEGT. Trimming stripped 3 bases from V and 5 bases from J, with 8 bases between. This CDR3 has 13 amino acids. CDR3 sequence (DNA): TGTGCCAGCAGTGAGTGGAGAGATCAGCCCCAGCATTTT. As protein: CASSEWRDQPQHF.

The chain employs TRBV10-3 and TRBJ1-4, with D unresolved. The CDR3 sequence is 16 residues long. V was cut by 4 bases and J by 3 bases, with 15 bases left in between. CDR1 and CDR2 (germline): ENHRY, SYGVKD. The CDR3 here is CAISAGGRRANEKLFF. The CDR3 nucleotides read TGTGCCATCAGTGCCGGCGGGAGGAGGGCTAATGAAAAACTGTTTTTT.

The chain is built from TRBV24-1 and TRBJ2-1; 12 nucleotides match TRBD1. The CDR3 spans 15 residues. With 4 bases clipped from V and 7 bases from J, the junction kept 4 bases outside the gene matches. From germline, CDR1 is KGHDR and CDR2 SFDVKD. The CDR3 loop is CATSDRDRGLNEQFF. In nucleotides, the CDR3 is TGTGCCACCAGTGACCGGGACAGGGGGCTGAATGAGCAGTTCTTC.

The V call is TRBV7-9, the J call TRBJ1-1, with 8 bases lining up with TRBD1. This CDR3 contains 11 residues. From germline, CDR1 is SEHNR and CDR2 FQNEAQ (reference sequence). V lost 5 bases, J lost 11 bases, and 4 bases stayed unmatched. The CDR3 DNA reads TGTGCCAGCAGCGAGGACAGGGAGGCTTTCTTT. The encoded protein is CASSEDREAFF.

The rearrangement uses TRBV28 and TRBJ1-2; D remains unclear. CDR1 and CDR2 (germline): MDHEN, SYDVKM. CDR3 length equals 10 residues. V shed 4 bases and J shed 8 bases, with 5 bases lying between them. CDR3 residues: CASSSQGYTF. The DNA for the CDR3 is TGTGCCAGCAGTTCCCAAGGCTACACCTTC.